The sequence of this T cell receptor (beta chain) was determined in a study of blood T cell repertoires in COVID-19. Study as a whole: Samples representing acute and convalescent COVID-19 were sourced from the United States, Italy and Spain. Sample material is recorded as cDNA or gDNA derived from T cells, B-cell-depleted T cells, or PBMCs.

Germline CDR1 MNHEY, CDR2 SVGEGT. Trimming took 4 bases from V and 2 from J; bases not matched to a gene: 10. This CDR3 contains 17 residues. Ages ranged from roughly 18 to 100 years, with residence in approximately 25 US areas. In the study's own analysis: Reference gene primer amplification in the assay estimated nucleated cell counts. TCRdb's table, derived via immunoSEQ multiplex PCR, lists solely in-frame clones and lacks some. D and trimming were read from the DNA, whereas the V and J calls and clone size are those reported in that table. The sample consists of approximately 220,000 clones, 75% to 85% of them appearing once.

The chain uses TRBV6-2 or TRBV6-3 and TRBJ1-2; 10 bases line up with TRBD1. The TCR was taken from a woman aged 40 to 50 with acute COVID-19. The sequencing input was PBMCs or T cells enriched from blood (not recorded which). CDR3 coding DNA: TGTGCCAGCAGTTCCTGGGACAGGGGCCGCTTAAACTATGGCTACACCTTC. Protein sequence: CASSSWDRGRLNYGYTF.